A selection of T cell receptor beta chains follows, all from one sample in a study of PD-1 blockade in classical Hodgkin lymphoma. Some clones are missing from TCRdb's copy, which holds only in-frame ones; the method was immunoSEQ multiplex PCR. Of over 60,000 clones listed, 71% are singletons. Specimen: peripheral blood mononuclear cells (PBMCs), collected before the second cycle of nivolumab. All receptors derive from a human donor with classical Hodgkin lymphoma. The CDR3 runs from the conserved cysteine through the conserved F or W. The order of the fields is D gene, V gene, clone size, J gene, CDR3 protein, CDR3 DNA. A D gene is named only where the DNA matches it firmly. Only part of the rows carry a size: once, few, many, or a class if the clone is expanded.

d_gene: TRBD1; v_gene: TRBV25-1; abundance: few; j_gene: TRBJ2-5; CDR3aa: CASSPTGDQETQYF; CDR3nt: TGTGCCAGCAGTCCTACAGGGGACCAAGAGACCCAGTACTTC
d_gene: TRBD2; v_gene: TRBV29-1; abundance: NA; j_gene: TRBJ2-3; CDR3aa: CSVGYLIAGGNTDTQYF; CDR3nt: TGCAGCGTCGGCTATCTAATAGCGGGGGGTAACACAGATACGCAGTATTTT
d_gene: TRBD1; v_gene: TRBV7-9; abundance: NA; j_gene: TRBJ1-2; CDR3aa: CASSFYRTGGLRANYGYTF; CDR3nt: TGTGCCAGCAGCTTTTACCGGACAGGGGGCTTGAGAGCTAACTATGGCTACACCTTC
d_gene: NA; v_gene: TRBV28; abundance: NA; j_gene: TRBJ1-4; CDR3aa: CASSFLSGSGEKLFF; CDR3nt: TGTGCCAGCAGTTTTCTTTCAGGGAGTGGGGAAAAACTGTTTTTT
d_gene: NA; v_gene: TRBV18; abundance: NA; j_gene: TRBJ1-5; CDR3aa: CASSTDRLLGNQPQHF; CDR3nt: TGTGCCAGCTCGACGGATCGGTTATTAGGAAATCAGCCCCAGCATTTT
d_gene: NA; v_gene: TRBV6-5; abundance: NA; j_gene: TRBJ1-1; CDR3aa: CASSYSWTLNTEAFF; CDR3nt: TGTGCCAGCAGTTACTCCTGGACCCTGAACACTGAAGCTTTCTTT
d_gene: NA; v_gene: TRBV27; abundance: NA; j_gene: TRBJ1-1; CDR3aa: CASSLSRGLNTEAFF; CDR3nt: TGTGCCAGCAGTTTATCGAGGGGATTGAACACTGAAGCTTTCTTT
d_gene: NA; v_gene: TRBV19; abundance: NA; j_gene: TRBJ1-1; CDR3aa: CASRTQGNTEAFF; CDR3nt: TGTGCCAGTCGAACCCAGGGGAACACTGAAGCTTTCTTT
d_gene: NA; v_gene: TRBV5-1; abundance: NA; j_gene: TRBJ2-1; CDR3aa: CASSSGRAISYNEQFF; CDR3nt: TGCGCCAGCAGCTCGGGGCGGGCTATCTCCTACAATGAGCAGTTCTTC
d_gene: NA; v_gene: TRBV5-1; abundance: few; j_gene: TRBJ1-1; CDR3aa: CASSQQTGNTEAFF; CDR3nt: TGCGCCAGCAGCCAACAGACAGGTAACACTGAAGCTTTCTTT
d_gene: NA; v_gene: TRBV7-9; abundance: NA; j_gene: TRBJ2-7; CDR3aa: CASSPPGGWYEQYF; CDR3nt: TGTGCCAGCAGCCCTCCGGGGGGCTGGTACGAGCAGTACTTC
d_gene: NA; v_gene: TRBV5-1; abundance: NA; j_gene: TRBJ2-1; CDR3aa: CASSLDRRPSYNEQFF; CDR3nt: TGCGCCAGCAGCCTAGACCGCCGTCCCTCCTACAATGAGCAGTTCTTC
d_gene: TRBD1; v_gene: TRBV7-6; abundance: NA; j_gene: TRBJ1-1; CDR3aa: CASRCDRENTEAFF; CDR3nt: TGTGCCAGCAGGTGTGACAGGGAGAACACTGAAGCTTTCTTT
d_gene: TRBD2; v_gene: TRBV4-1; abundance: NA; j_gene: TRBJ2-7; CDR3aa: CASSHFTSGFYEQYF; CDR3nt: TGCGCCAGCAGCCACTTTACTAGCGGGTTCTACGAGCAGTACTTC
d_gene: NA; v_gene: TRBV5-1; abundance: once; j_gene: TRBJ1-3; CDR3aa: CASSLAGNSGNTIYF; CDR3nt: TGCGCCAGCAGCTTGGCCGGTAACTCTGGAAACACCATATATTTT
d_gene: TRBD1; v_gene: TRBV2; abundance: once; j_gene: TRBJ1-2; CDR3aa: CASSTVWTGSYGYTF; CDR3nt: TGTGCCAGCAGTACGGTTTGGACAGGTAGTTATGGCTACACCTTC
d_gene: NA; v_gene: TRBV20-1; abundance: NA; j_gene: TRBJ2-5; CDR3aa: CSASFPETQYF; CDR3nt: TGCAGTGCCAGTTTTCCGGAGACCCAGTACTTC
d_gene: NA; v_gene: TRBV5-1; abundance: NA; j_gene: TRBJ1-1; CDR3aa: CASSLHVRPDTEAFF; CDR3nt: TGCGCCAGCAGCTTACACGTAAGGCCGGACACTGAAGCTTTCTTT
d_gene: NA; v_gene: TRBV15; abundance: NA; j_gene: TRBJ1-2; CDR3aa: CATSSRPGSLYGYTF; CDR3nt: TGTGCCACCAGCAGCCGGCCGGGATCGCTCTATGGCTACACCTTC
d_gene: NA; v_gene: TRBV19; abundance: NA; j_gene: TRBJ1-2; CDR3aa: CASREGEGFYGYTF; CDR3nt: TGTGCCAGTCGGGAGGGAGAGGGCTTCTATGGCTACACCTTC
d_gene: TRBD2; v_gene: TRBV6-1; abundance: NA; j_gene: TRBJ2-7; CDR3aa: CASSAIAGGPSKQYF; CDR3nt: TGTGCCAGCAGTGCAATAGCGGGAGGCCCCTCCAAGCAGTACTTC
d_gene: NA; v_gene: TRBV19; abundance: NA; j_gene: TRBJ1-5; CDR3aa: CASSGGHSNQPQHF; CDR3nt: TGTGCCAGTAGCGGGGGTCATAGCAATCAGCCCCAGCATTTT
d_gene: NA; v_gene: TRBV29-1; abundance: NA; j_gene: TRBJ2-5; CDR3aa: CSVEGLTYQETQYF; CDR3nt: TGCAGCGTTGAGGGGCTAACTTACCAAGAGACCCAGTACTTC
d_gene: NA; v_gene: TRBV30; abundance: NA; j_gene: TRBJ1-1; CDR3aa: CAWSHSGTEAFF; CDR3nt: TGTGCCTGGAGTCACAGCGGCACTGAAGCTTTCTTT
d_gene: NA; v_gene: TRBV20-1; abundance: NA; j_gene: TRBJ2-3; CDR3aa: CSAHDADTQYF; CDR3nt: TGCAGTGCTCACGACGCAGATACGCAGTATTTT
d_gene: NA; v_gene: TRBV18; abundance: NA; j_gene: TRBJ1-3; CDR3aa: CASSPKIEFGNTIYF; CDR3nt: TGTGCCAGCTCACCAAAGATTGAATTTGGAAACACCATATATTTT
d_gene: NA; v_gene: TRBV6-1; abundance: medium-sized; j_gene: TRBJ1-5; CDR3aa: CASSEVRVQPQHF; CDR3nt: TGTGCCAGCAGTGAAGTGAGGGTTCAGCCCCAGCATTTT
d_gene: TRBD2; v_gene: TRBV19; abundance: NA; j_gene: TRBJ2-5; CDR3aa: CASSIGGGFETQYF; CDR3nt: TGTGCCAGTAGTATAGGCGGGGGGTTCGAGACCCAGTACTTC
d_gene: TRBD1; v_gene: TRBV25-1; abundance: NA; j_gene: TRBJ2-1; CDR3aa: CASSDLRLGTGNYNEQFF; CDR3nt: TGTGCCAGCAGTGATCTCCGTTTGGGGACAGGGAATTACAATGAGCAGTTCTTC
d_gene: NA; v_gene: TRBV30; abundance: NA; j_gene: TRBJ2-1; CDR3aa: CAWEQGSPYNEQFF; CDR3nt: TGTGCCTGGGAACAGGGATCTCCCTACAATGAGCAGTTCTTC
d_gene: NA; v_gene: TRBV6-1; abundance: NA; j_gene: TRBJ1-2; CDR3aa: CASSESSADPYGYTF; CDR3nt: TGTGCCAGCAGTGAAAGTTCCGCAGACCCCTATGGCTACACCTTC
d_gene: NA; v_gene: TRBV7-8; abundance: NA; j_gene: TRBJ1-1; CDR3aa: CASSLPKGGTNTEAFF; CDR3nt: TGTGCCAGCAGCTTACCGAAGGGGGGGACAAACACTGAAGCTTTCTTT
d_gene: NA; v_gene: TRBV6-6; abundance: NA; j_gene: TRBJ2-6; CDR3aa: CASGEQGAGANVLTF; CDR3nt: TGTGCCAGCGGAGAGCAGGGCGCGGGGGCCAACGTCCTGACTTTC
d_gene: NA; v_gene: TRBV27; abundance: once; j_gene: TRBJ1-4; CDR3aa: CASSLTGPNEKLFF; CDR3nt: TGTGCCAGCAGTTTGACGGGACCCAATGAAAAACTGTTTTTT
d_gene: NA; v_gene: TRBV6-5; abundance: NA; j_gene: TRBJ1-1; CDR3aa: CASSYPGGGWAFF; CDR3nt: TGTGCCAGCAGTTACCCGGGCGGAGGGTGGGCTTTCTTT
d_gene: TRBD1; v_gene: TRBV2; abundance: NA; j_gene: TRBJ2-2; CDR3aa: CASSNDRGNTGELFF; CDR3nt: TGTGCCAGCAGTAACGACAGGGGGAACACCGGGGAGCTGTTTTTT
d_gene: NA; v_gene: TRBV11-2; abundance: NA; j_gene: TRBJ2-7; CDR3aa: CASSLVGTYEQYF; CDR3nt: TGTGCCAGCAGCTTAGTAGGGACTTACGAGCAGTACTTC